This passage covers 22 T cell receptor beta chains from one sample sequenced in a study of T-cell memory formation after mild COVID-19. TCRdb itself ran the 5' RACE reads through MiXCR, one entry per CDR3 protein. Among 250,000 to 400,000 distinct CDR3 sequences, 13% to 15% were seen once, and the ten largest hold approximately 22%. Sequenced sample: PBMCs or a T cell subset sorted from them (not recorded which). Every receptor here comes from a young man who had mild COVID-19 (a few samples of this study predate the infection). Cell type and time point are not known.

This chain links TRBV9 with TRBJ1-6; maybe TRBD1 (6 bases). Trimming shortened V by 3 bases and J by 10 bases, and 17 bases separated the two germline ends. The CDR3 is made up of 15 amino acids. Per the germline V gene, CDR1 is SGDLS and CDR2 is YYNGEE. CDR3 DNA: TGTGCCAGCAGCGCGTCGACAGGTGGAGGCTCACCCCTCCACTTT. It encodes CASSASTGGGSPLHF.

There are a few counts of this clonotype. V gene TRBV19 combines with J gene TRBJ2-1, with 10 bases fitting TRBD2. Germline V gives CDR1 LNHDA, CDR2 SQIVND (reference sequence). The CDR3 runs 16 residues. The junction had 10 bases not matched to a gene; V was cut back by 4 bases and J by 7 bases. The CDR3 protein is CASSRLLAGASNEQFF. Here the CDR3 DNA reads TGTGCCAGTAGTAGACTTCTAGCGGGGGCCTCGAATGAGCAGTTCTTC.

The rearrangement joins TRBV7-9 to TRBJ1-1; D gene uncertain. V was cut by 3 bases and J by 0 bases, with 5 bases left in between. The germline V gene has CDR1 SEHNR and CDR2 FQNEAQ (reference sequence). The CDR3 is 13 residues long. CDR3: CASSFGMNTEAFF. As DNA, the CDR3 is TGTGCCAGCAGCTTCGGCATGAACACTGAAGCTTTCTTT.

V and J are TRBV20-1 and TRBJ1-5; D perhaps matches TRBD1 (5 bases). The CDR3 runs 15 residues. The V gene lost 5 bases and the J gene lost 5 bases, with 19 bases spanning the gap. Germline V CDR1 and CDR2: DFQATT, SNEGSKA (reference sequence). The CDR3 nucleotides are TGCAGTGCTGTCAATACCGGGACTAGGGATCAGCCCCAGCATTTT. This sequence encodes CSAVNTGTRDQPQHF.

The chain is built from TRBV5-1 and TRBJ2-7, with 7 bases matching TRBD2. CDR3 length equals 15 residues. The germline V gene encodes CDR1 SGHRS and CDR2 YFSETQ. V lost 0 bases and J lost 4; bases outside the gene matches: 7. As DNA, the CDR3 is TGCGCCAGCAGCTTGGCTGGGGGGGATGGTTACGAGCAGTACTTC. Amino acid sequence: CASSLAGGDGYEQYF.

The CDR3, as DNA: TGTGCCAGCAGCTCACTAGCGGGGGGCTCGCTTGCGCAGTATTTT. Amino acids: CASSSLAGGSLAQYF. The chain recombines TRBV7-2 with TRBJ2-3, with 12 nucleotides matching TRBD2. The CDR3 covers 15 residues. Trimming took 4 bases from V and 10 from J; bases not matched to a gene: 9. Germline CDR1 SGHTA, CDR2 FQGNSA.

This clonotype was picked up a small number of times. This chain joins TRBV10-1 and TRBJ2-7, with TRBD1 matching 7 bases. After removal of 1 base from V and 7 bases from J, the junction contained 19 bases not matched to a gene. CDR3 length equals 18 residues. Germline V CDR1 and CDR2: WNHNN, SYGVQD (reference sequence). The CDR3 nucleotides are TGCGCCAGCAGTGAGTTTGACACAGTACAGGGGACCCCGGGAGAGCAGTACTTC. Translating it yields CASSEFDTVQGTPGEQYF.

CDR3 sequence: CASSQPENTGELFF. The CDR3 DNA reads as TGTGCCAGCAGCCAACCGGAAAACACCGGGGAGCTGTTTTTT. The chain uses TRBV3-1 and TRBJ2-2; D unresolved. Germline assignment: CDR1 LGHDT and CDR2 YNNKEL (reference sequence). V lost 2 bases to trimming and J lost 2 bases, with 6 bases between them. There are 14 residues in the CDR3.

This CDR3 is CASTLAGVSSTDTQYF. CDR3 nucleotide sequence: TGTGCCAGCACTCTAGCGGGGGTTTCTAGCACAGATACGCAGTATTTT. The rearrangement uses TRBV7-6 and TRBJ2-3; 10 bases are shared with TRBD2. With V trimmed by 7 bases and J by 0 bases, 7 bases remained unmatched. Germline CDR1 reads SGHVS; CDR2 reads FNYEAQ. This CDR3 has 16 amino acids.

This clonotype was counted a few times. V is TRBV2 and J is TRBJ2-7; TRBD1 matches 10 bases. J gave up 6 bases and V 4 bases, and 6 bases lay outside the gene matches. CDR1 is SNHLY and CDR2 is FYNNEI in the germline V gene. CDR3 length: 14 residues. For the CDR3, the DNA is TGTGCCAGCAGTGCCGACAGGGGGCCGGGCGAGCAGTACTTC. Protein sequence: CASSADRGPGEQYF.

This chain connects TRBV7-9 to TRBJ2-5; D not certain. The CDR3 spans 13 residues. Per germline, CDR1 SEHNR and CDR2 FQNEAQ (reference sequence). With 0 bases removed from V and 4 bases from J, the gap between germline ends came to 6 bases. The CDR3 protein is CASSLAILETQYF. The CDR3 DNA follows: TGTGCCAGCAGCTTAGCAATATTAGAGACCCAGTACTTC.

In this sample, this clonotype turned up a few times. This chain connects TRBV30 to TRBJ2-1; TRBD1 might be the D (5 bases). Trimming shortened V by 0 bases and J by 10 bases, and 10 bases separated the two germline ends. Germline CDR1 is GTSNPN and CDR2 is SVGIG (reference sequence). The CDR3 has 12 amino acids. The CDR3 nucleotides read TGTGCCTGGAGTGTACTCCAGGGCGAGCAGTTCTTC. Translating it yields CAWSVLQGEQFF.

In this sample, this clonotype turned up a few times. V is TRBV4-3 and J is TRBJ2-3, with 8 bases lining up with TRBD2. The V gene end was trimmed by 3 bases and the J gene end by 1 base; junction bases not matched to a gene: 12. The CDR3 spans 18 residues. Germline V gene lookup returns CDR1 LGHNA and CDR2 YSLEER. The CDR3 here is CASSHFRGGLQRTDTQYF. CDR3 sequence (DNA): TGCGCCAGCAGCCACTTTCGGGGGGGCCTCCAGCGCACAGATACGCAGTATTTT.

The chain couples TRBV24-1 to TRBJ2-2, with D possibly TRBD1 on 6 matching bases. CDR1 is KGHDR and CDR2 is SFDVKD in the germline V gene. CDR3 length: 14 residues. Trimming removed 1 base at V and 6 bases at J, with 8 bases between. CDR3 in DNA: TGTGCCACCAGTGATTTCACAGGGTCCGGGGAGCTGTTTTTT. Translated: CATSDFTGSGELFF.

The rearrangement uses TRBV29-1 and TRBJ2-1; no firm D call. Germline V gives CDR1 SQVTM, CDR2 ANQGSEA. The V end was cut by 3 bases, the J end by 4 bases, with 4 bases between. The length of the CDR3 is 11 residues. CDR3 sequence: CSVERYNEQFF. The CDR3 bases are TGCAGCGTTGAGCGGTACAATGAGCAGTTCTTC.

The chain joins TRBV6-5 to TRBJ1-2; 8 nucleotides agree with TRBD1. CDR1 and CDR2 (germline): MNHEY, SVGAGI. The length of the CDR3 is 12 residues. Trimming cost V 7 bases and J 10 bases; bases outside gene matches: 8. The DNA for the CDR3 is TGTGCCAGCACCCTGACAGGGGTGGACTACACCTTC. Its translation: CASTLTGVDYTF.

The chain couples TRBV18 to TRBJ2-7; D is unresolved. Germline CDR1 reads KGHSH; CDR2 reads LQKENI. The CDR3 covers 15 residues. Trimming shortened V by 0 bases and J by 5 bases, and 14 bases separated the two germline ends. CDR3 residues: CASSPPNGLRNEQYF. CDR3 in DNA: TGTGCCAGCTCACCACCGAATGGGCTCCGTAACGAGCAGTACTTC.

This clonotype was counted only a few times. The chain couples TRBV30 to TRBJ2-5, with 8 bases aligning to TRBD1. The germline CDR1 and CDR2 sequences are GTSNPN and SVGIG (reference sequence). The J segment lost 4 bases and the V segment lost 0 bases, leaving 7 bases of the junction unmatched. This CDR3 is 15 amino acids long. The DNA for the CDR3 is TGTGCCTGGAGTGTCCCCGGACAGGGAGGAGAGACCCAGTACTTC. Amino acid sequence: CAWSVPGQGGETQYF.

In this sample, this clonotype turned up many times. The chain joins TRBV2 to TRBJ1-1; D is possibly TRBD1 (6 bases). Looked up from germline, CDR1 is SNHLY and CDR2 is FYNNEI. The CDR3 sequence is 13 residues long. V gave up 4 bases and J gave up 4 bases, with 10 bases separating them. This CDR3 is CASSVGAGTEAFF. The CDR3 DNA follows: TGTGCCAGCAGTGTGGGGGCGGGCACTGAAGCTTTCTTT.

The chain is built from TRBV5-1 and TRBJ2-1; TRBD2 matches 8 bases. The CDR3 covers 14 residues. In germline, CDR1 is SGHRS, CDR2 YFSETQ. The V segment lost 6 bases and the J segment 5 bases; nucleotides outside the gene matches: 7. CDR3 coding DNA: TGCGCCAGCACCTATTCACTAGCGGACAATGAGCAGTTCTTC. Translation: CASTYSLADNEQFF.

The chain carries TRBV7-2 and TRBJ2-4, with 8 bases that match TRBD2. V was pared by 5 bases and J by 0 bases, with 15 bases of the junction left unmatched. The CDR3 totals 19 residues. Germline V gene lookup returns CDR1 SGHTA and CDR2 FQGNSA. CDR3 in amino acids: CASSPRGAGALIAKNIQYF. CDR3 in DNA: TGTGCCAGCAGCCCCCGCGGAGCGGGGGCCCTCATAGCCAAAAACATTCAGTACTTC.

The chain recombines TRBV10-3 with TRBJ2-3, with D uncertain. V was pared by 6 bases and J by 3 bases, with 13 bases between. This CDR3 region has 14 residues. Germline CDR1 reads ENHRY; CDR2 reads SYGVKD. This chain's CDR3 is CAIRNDLSTDTQYF. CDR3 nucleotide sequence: TGTGCCATCAGGAACGACCTTTCGACAGATACGCAGTATTTT.